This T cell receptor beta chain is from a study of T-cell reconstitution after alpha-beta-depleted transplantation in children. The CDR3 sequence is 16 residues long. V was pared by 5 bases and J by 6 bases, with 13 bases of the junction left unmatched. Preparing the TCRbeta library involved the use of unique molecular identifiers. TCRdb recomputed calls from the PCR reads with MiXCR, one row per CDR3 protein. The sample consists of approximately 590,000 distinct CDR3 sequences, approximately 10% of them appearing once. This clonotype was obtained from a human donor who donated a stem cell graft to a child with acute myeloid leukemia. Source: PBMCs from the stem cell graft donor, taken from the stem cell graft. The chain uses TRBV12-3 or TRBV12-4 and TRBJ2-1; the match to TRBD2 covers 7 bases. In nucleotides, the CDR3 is TGTGCCAGCAGTCGACCGACTAGCCCATTCCCCAATGAGCAGTTCTTC. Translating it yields CASSRPTSPFPNEQFF.